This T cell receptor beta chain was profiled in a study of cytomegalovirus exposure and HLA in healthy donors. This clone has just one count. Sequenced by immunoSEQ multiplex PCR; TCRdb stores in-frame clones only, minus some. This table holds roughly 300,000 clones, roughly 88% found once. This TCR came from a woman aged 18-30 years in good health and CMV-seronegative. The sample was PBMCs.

Here the CDR3 DNA reads TGTGCCAGCAGCCTGGGACTAGTCATTTTCGGCGAGCAGTACTTC. Translating gives CASSLGLVIFGEQYF. The chain is built from TRBV28 and TRBJ2-7; 8 bases align to TRBD2. CDR1 and CDR2 (germline): MDHEN, SYDVKM. V gave up 6 bases and J gave up 6 bases; unmatched junction bases: 13. The CDR3 is 15 residues long.